The 18 T cell receptor beta chains given below trace back to one sample, sequenced in a study of blood T cells in healthy people across ages. Alongside a J-beta primer mix, a sample-barcoded 5' primer served in a second PCR lasting about 6 to 12 cycles. Via MiXCR, TCRdb re-called the 5' RACE reads, giving one row per CDR3 protein. The sample shows 1 million to 1.2 million distinct CDR3 sequences, 35% to 40% of them seen only once. Input material: blood. The receptors originated from a man aged 18 to 35 in good health.

This chain uses TRBV21-1 with TRBJ1-5; TRBD1, as called in the table, went unchecked against the DNA. TRBV21-1 is a pseudogene. This CDR3 region has 16 residues. CDR3 region: CASSPHRGRRNQPQHF. CDR3 DNA: TGTGCCAGCAGCCCCCACAGGGGGCGCCGAAATCAGCCCCAGCATTTT.

The CDR3 bases are TGCAGTGCCCAAACTAGCGGGGGGCTTACTGTGGATACGCAGTATTTT. Translation: CSAQTSGGLTVDTQYF. This sequence joins TRBV20-1 and TRBJ2-3, with 12 bases matching TRBD2. The CDR3 consists of 16 residues. Germline trimming cut 6 bases from V and 6 bases from J; bases unmatched to any gene: 13. Per the germline V gene, CDR1 is DFQATT and CDR2 is SNEGSKA (reference sequence).

This clonotype was observed a few times. The CDR3 DNA sequence: TGTGCCAGCAGCTATCCGGGACAGGGTACGAACGAGCAGTACTTC. Its protein product is CASSYPGQGTNEQYF. The chain combines TRBV7-9 with TRBJ2-7, with 9 nucleotides matching TRBD1. Losses at the gene ends were 4 bases for V and 5 bases for J; bases not matched to a gene: 9. Germline values: CDR1 SEHNR, CDR2 FQNEAQ (reference sequence). The CDR3 runs 15 residues.

The chain joins TRBV20-1 to TRBJ1-4; 7 nucleotides match TRBD1. The CDR3 loop spans 16 amino acids. The V gene end was trimmed by 1 base and the J gene end by 4 bases; junction bases not matched to a gene: 9. Germline V lookup: CDR1 DFQATT, CDR2 SNEGSKA (reference sequence). The CDR3 protein is CSARAGGGQYNEKLFF. The CDR3 DNA reads TGCAGTGCTAGAGCGGGGGGGGGACAGTATAATGAAAAACTGTTTTTT.

With respect to this clonotype: The junction departs from the called germline gene at one end, perhaps through a read error. V and J are TRBV25-1 and TRBJ2-2, with TRBD1 matching over 8 bases. Germline assignment: CDR1 MGHDK and CDR2 SYGVNS. CDR3 length: 14 amino acids. The CDR3 loop reads CACSDHRGIGELFF. CDR3 coding DNA: TGTGCCTGCAGTGACCACAGGGGGATCGGGGAGCTGTTTTTT.

V and J are TRBV7-8 and TRBJ2-6; no clear D gene. CDR3 size: 19 residues. Trimming took 1 base from V and 1 from J, leaving 17 bases between them. From germline, CDR1 is SGHVS and CDR2 FQNEAQ. In nucleotides, the CDR3 is TGTGCCAGCAGCTTAGTGTTTAGCTCTCGGGCTTCTGGGGCCAACGTCCTGACTTTC. It encodes CASSLVFSSRASGANVLTF.

J is TRBJ2-2 and V is TRBV9; the D is unclear. The V end was cut by 0 bases, the J end by 8 bases, with 17 bases between. CDR1 is SGDLS, CDR2 YYNGEE, per germline. CDR3 length equals 16 residues. DNA of the CDR3: TGTGCCAGCAGCGTAGAAAGTTCCCCGGCGTCTGGGGAGCTGTTTTTT. This translates into CASSVESSPASGELFF.

This chain uses TRBV5-1 with TRBJ1-2; D unclear. CDR1 is SGHRS, CDR2 YFSETQ, per germline. Trimming shortened V by 4 bases and J by 2 bases, and 15 bases separated the two germline ends. This CDR3 is 15 amino acids long. The CDR3 protein is CASSMEGSPNYGYTF. CDR3 in DNA: TGCGCCAGCAGCATGGAGGGCAGTCCGAACTATGGCTACACCTTC.

As concerns this clonotype: The junction and the germline gene differ at one end; a read error may be behind it. This chain uses TRBV29-1 with TRBJ2-3, with a weak D call TRBD1 (5 bases). Germline CDR1 and CDR2: SQVTM and ANQGSEA. This CDR3 contains 13 residues. CDR3 sequence: CSVLTWGTDTRYF. The CDR3 DNA reads as TGCAGCGTTCTGACATGGGGCACAGATACGCGGTATTTT.

This clonotype appeared a single time. This may come from a read error, since a much larger clone is one base off. V is TRBV7-2 and J is TRBJ1-2, with D perhaps matching TRBD1 (5 bases). The CDR3 length is 16 residues. In germline, CDR1 is SGHTA, CDR2 FQGNSA. V was trimmed by 4 bases and J by 1 base, leaving 16 bases between them. The CDR3 spells CASSSDGGRYNYGYTF. DNA of the CDR3: TGTGCCAGCAGCTCGGACGGGGGACGATATAACTATGGCTACACCTTC.

Remarks on this clonotype: A much more abundant neighbour one base away suggests this may be a read error. The genes are TRBV29-1 and TRBJ2-1; 8 bases are shared with TRBD1. The germline CDR1 and CDR2 sequences are SQVTM and ANQGSEA. CDR3 size: 15 residues. CDR3 nucleotides: TGCAGCGTTGAGGACAGGGATGCGGTGAACAAGGAGCAGTTCTTC. This encodes CSVEDRDAVNKEQFF.

The chain joins TRBV12-3 or TRBV12-4 to TRBJ1-4; maybe TRBD1 (5 bases). Trimming shortened V by 6 bases and J by 0 bases, and 11 bases separated the two germline ends. This CDR3 spans 15 amino acids. For the CDR3, the DNA is TGTGCCAGCAGGGGGGACGGTGCAACTAATGAAAAACTGTTTTTT. Its translation: CASRGDGATNEKLFF.

The J gene is TRBJ2-1, the V gene TRBV10-3; the D gene is possibly TRBD1 (5 bases). This CDR3 spans 15 amino acids. The ends were cut back, 3 bases at V and 2 bases at J, with 11 bases in the middle. Germline V lookup: CDR1 ENHRY, CDR2 SYGVKD. This CDR3 is CAISEPVQAYNEQFF. The DNA of the CDR3 is TGTGCCATCAGTGAACCGGTACAGGCCTACAATGAGCAGTTCTTC.

This clonotype was seen a few times. V and J are TRBV12-3 or TRBV12-4 and TRBJ1-2; 8 bases line up with TRBD1. This CDR3 has 14 residues. Trimming took 4 bases from V and 5 from J; bases not matched to a gene: 6. CDR3 in amino acids: CASSSRGLGYGYTF. In DNA form, the CDR3 reads TGTGCCAGCAGTTCCAGGGGGCTGGGGTATGGCTACACCTTC.

The chain employs TRBV9 and TRBJ2-1; D might be TRBD2 (6 bases). The CDR3 is 16 amino acids. V was clipped by 0 bases and J by 2 bases, with 12 bases between them. Per germline, CDR1 SGDLS and CDR2 YYNGEE. The CDR3 is CASSVGDSGAYNEQFF. The CDR3 nucleotides are TGTGCCAGCAGCGTAGGGGATAGCGGAGCCTACAATGAGCAGTTCTTC.

The rearrangement links TRBV12-3 or TRBV12-4 to TRBJ1-1; 9 bases match TRBD1. The CDR3 covers 13 residues. Germline trimming cut 5 bases from V and 11 bases from J; bases unmatched to any gene: 9. CDR3 loop: CASSPGQGVSAFF. The CDR3 DNA is TGTGCCAGCAGTCCGGGACAGGGAGTCTCGGCTTTCTTT.

This clonotype showed up many times. The rearrangement uses TRBV5-1 and TRBJ2-7; D gene unclear. The CDR3 contains 12 residues. The germline V gene encodes CDR1 SGHRS and CDR2 YFSETQ. Trimming stripped 4 bases from V and 0 bases from J, with 5 bases between. CDR3 loop: CASSRDSYEQYF. The CDR3 nucleotides are TGCGCCAGCAGCAGGGACTCCTACGAGCAGTACTTC.

As regards this clonotype: An end of the junction does not agree with germline; a read error may underlie this. V is TRBV28 and J is TRBJ1-2, with 8 bases identical to TRBD1. Germline CDR1 reads MDHEN; CDR2 reads SYDVKM. This CDR3 is 16 amino acids long. CDR3 in DNA: TGTGCCGGCAGTCTGATCCCCGGGACAGGCCCCTATGGCTACACCTTC. This codes for CAGSLIPGTGPYGYTF.